This TCR beta chain was sequenced in a study of cytomegalovirus exposure and HLA in healthy donors. Germline CDR1 reads SGHAT; CDR2 reads FQNNGV. The CDR3 has 19 amino acids. After removal of 4 bases from V and 2 bases from J, the junction contained 13 bases not matched to a gene. PCR employed 60 Vbeta and 13 Jbeta primers. Some clones are missing from TCRdb's copy, which holds only in-frame ones; the method was immunoSEQ multiplex PCR. Of 160,000 or so clones in the sample, about 80% are singletons; the top ten hold nearly 6.5%. The specimen sequenced was PBMCs. The sequence was collected from a man in his forties in good health and CMV-seropositive. The genes are TRBV11-2 and TRBJ2-3, with 12 bases matching TRBD2. Written as DNA, the CDR3 is TGTGCCAGCAGCTCCCGAATTTTGACTAGCGGGGGTTACACAGATACGCAGTATTTT. The encoded protein is CASSSRILTSGGYTDTQYF.